This TCR beta chain was obtained from a study of T-cell memory formation after mild COVID-19. TCRdb independently ran MiXCR on the 5' RACE reads; one entry per CDR3 protein. The sample has about 250,000 distinct CDR3 sequences, 15% seen once. A few counts support this clonotype. Trimming cost V 5 bases and J 0 bases, with 7 bases left between them. The CDR3 runs to 13 residues. Germline-derived CDR1 and CDR2 are MNHEY and SVGAGI. The rearrangement links TRBV6-5 to TRBJ2-5; either TRBD1 or TRBD2 may fit D (5 bases each). This clonotype originated in an adult woman who had mild COVID-19 (a few samples of this study predate the infection). Cell type and time point are not known. Sequencing used PBMCs or a T cell subset sorted from them (not recorded which). CDR3 sequence: CASSRGDQETQYF. DNA for the CDR3: TGTGCCAGCAGTAGGGGAGACCAAGAGACCCAGTACTTC.